There are a few counts of the clone carrying this T cell receptor beta chain. The sample belongs to a study of blood T cells in healthy people across ages. Study details: For every two T cells, template switching captured about one barcoded beta molecule.

The germline V gene has CDR1 DFQATT and CDR2 SNEGSKA (reference sequence). The V gene end was trimmed by 0 bases and the J gene end by 0 bases; junction bases not matched to a gene: 15. The CDR3 is 20 residues long. Each of the donors had 8 to 10 milliliters of peripheral blood drawn into EDTA-treated Vacutainer tubes. The study isolated at least 7 million PBMCs from each sample. Total RNA, at least 5 micrograms per sample, came from PBMCs. Combining a sample-barcoded 5' primer with a J-beta primer mix, a second PCR ran for roughly 7 to 12 cycles. TCRdb re-analysed the 5' RACE reads in MiXCR, keeping a single row per CDR3 protein. The profile shows about 730,000 distinct CDR3 sequences, about 40% of them singletons.

The sequence was collected from a woman aged 60-75 years in good health. Sequencing was carried out using blood. The rearrangement links TRBV20-1 to TRBJ2-7; TRBD2 matches at 12 bases. This CDR3 is CSARDYGLAGGTSSSYEQYF. The CDR3 DNA sequence: TGCAGTGCTAGAGATTACGGGCTAGCGGGAGGGACGTCGAGCTCCTACGAGCAGTACTTC.